The 5 T cell receptor beta chains below all came from one sample that was sequenced in a study of T-cell memory formation after mild COVID-19. TCRdb re-analysed the 5' RACE reads in MiXCR, keeping a single row per CDR3 protein. This sample carries a few hundred thousand distinct CDR3 sequences, roughly 15% of them seen once, and the ten largest clones take roughly 21%. The sample comprised PBMCs or a T cell subset sorted from them (not recorded which). These receptors all stem from a man aged 18-30 years who had mild COVID-19 (a few samples of this study predate the infection). Cell type and time point are not known.

This clonotype was seen only once. The CDR3 DNA follows: TGTGCCAGCTCACCTCGGGCGAGCGCCCTTGATGGCAAAAACATTCAGTACTTC. Amino acid sequence: CASSPRASALDGKNIQYF. This chain links TRBV18 with TRBJ2-4; no clear D. The CDR3 consists of 18 residues. Germline CDR1 is KGHSH and CDR2 is LQKENI. V lost 3 bases and J lost 3, with 21 bases in between.

This clonotype was picked up a small number of times. V and J are TRBV9 and TRBJ2-3, with a possible D match to TRBD1 (5 bases). The CDR3 consists of 15 residues. The V and J ends lost 3 bases and 1 base respectively, with 12 bases between them. Germline CDR1 is SGDLS and CDR2 is YYNGEE. CDR3 sequence: CASSAGSWGTDTQYF. DNA of the CDR3: TGTGCCAGCAGCGCAGGGTCTTGGGGCACAGATACGCAGTATTTT.

CDR3 coding DNA: TGCAGTGCTTCTAGCGGGGTGAGCTCCTACGAGCAGTACTTC. Its protein is CSASSGVSSYEQYF. V is TRBV20-1 and J is TRBJ2-7; the match to TRBD2 covers 9 bases. V lost 5 bases to trimming and J lost 0 bases; unmatched junction nucleotides: 5. The CDR3 contains 14 residues. In germline, CDR1 is DFQATT, CDR2 SNEGSKA (reference sequence).

The gene calls are TRBV6-5 and TRBJ2-7; a weak D match, TRBD1 (5 bases). V was pared by 0 bases and J by 3 bases, with 12 bases between. The CDR3 has 15 amino acids. Germline V gene lookup returns CDR1 MNHEY and CDR2 SVGAGI. The CDR3 region has the DNA TGTGCCAGCAGTTACTCGATTCAGGGTCACTACGAGCAGTACGTC. Encoded protein: CASSYSIQGHYEQYV.

CDR3 protein: CASSLVGVDEQFF. CDR3 coding DNA: TGTGCCAGCAGCTTAGTCGGCGTTGATGAGCAGTTCTTC. The chain combines TRBV11-3 with TRBJ2-1; D unclear. Germline V gives CDR1 SGHNT, CDR2 YENEEA. The V and J ends lost 1 base and 8 bases respectively, with 9 bases between them. The CDR3 has 13 residues.